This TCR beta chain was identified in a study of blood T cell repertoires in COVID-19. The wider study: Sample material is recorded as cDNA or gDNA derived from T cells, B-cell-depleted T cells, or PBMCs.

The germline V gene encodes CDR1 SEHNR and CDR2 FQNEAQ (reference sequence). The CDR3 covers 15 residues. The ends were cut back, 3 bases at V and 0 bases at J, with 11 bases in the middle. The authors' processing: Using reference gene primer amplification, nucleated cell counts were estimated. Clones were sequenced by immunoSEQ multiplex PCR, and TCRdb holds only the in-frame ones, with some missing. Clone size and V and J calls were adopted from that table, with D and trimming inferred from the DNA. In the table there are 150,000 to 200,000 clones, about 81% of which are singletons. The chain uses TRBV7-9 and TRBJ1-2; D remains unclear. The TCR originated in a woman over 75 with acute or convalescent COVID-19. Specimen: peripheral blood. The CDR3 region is CASSFDLNSNYGYTF. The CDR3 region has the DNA TGTGCCAGCAGCTTTGACTTAAATTCTAACTATGGCTACACCTTC. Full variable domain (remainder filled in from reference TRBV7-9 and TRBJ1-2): DTGVSQNPRHKITKRGQNVTFRCDPISEHNRLYWYRQTLGQGPEFLTYFQNEAQLEKSRLLSDRFSAERPKGSFSTLEIQRTEQGDSAMYLCASSFDLNSNYGYTFGSGTRLTVV.